This TCR beta chain was identified during a study of regulatory T cells in long-lasting Graves disease (dated by TCRdb to about 2021). Regarding the complete study: Antithyroid drugs had been taken for less than 3 months by newly diagnosed Graves' disease patients. This study used TCR sequencing and RNA sequencing of peripheral blood to compare persistent Graves' disease patients against newly diagnosed Graves' disease patients. The study was conducted in China and was registered as a clinical trial. A total of roughly 33 samples underwent TCR sequencing: about 13 from persistent and about 20 from newly diagnosed Graves' disease patients.

Points on this clonotype: The antigen this receptor binds is unknown. Base qualities are not provided; no much larger clone lies one nucleotide away.

For CDR1 and CDR2, the germline V gene (reference sequence) lists SGHAT and FQDESV. The trim is 5 bases for V and 4 bases for J, with a gap of 22 bases between the germline ends. Including cysteine and phenylalanine, the CDR3 has 17 amino acids. Kept here is only the CDR3 DNA, which spans 51 bases and is read in frame from base 1. The time point tag for this specimen amounts to: newly diagnosed GD, antithyroid drugs for less than 3 months. RNA was extracted from PBMCs in TRIzol for both TCR sequencing and RNA sequencing. The diagnosis of Graves' disease was made according to American Thyroid Association guidelines. The patients came from an endocrinology department in Xi'an, China. Each patient gave approximately 8.8 milliliters of peripheral blood, collected in an EDTA anticoagulant tube. PBMCs were isolated by Ficoll Paque Plus density gradient separation without further T cell sorting. An Agilent 2100 Bioanalyzer and agarose gel were used to check RNA quality, while a NanoDrop 2000 measured RNA concentration.

Paper-wide results and their limitations: Patients with persistent disease shared more public clonotypes (around 2,700) than newly diagnosed patients did (more than 900). The study examined only peripheral blood because the primary lesion, thyroid tissue, could not be accessed. The small sample size was acknowledged by the authors as a limitation that may reduce accuracy. Only the TCR beta chain was sequenced and analyzed. Compared with newly diagnosed patients, patients with persistent Graves' disease had lower TCR Shannon entropy and fewer highly expanded clones, which suggests clonal expansion. Persistent disease showed preferential use of TRBV28, TRBJ1-2 and TRBJ2-5, whereas newly diagnosed disease favored TRBV20-1 and TRBJ2-1.

The library was obtained by multiplex PCR. TCRdb lists the instrument as Illumina HiSeq 4000. iRepertoire HTBI primers and Arm-PCR amplification of CDR3 regions were used to construct TCR beta libraries. Before sequencing, the PCR products underwent gel purification. The paper's data handling went like this. Gene usage analysis of CDR3 amino acid clonotypes used the roughly 60 TRBV and more than 13 TRBJ segments found across samples. Filtered high-quality paired reads were merged into contigs using COPE and FqMerger. BLAST was used to align contigs to IMGT TRBV, TRBD and TRBJ reference genes, with CDR3 defined following IMGT. Clonotypes above 0.1% frequency were classified as highly expanded clones. Repertoire diversity was measured by Shannon entropy, and V-J evenness by the Gini coefficient. Clonotypes shared by more than one individual were considered public. The public sequencing data were trimmed at Q25 with fastp and processed into clonotypes with MiXCR by TCRdb, which kept only in-frame beta chains. For every CDR3 protein sequence, its rows merge into one entry that carries the most common genes and DNA. TCRdb's processing, not the authors', yielded these V and J calls. The sample table shows more than 300,000 distinct CDR3 sequences, and about an eighth are seen once. The ten biggest clones cover about 19% of the sample.

The data also belong to a second study, concerning T cells in Graves' hyperthyroidism and ophthalmopathy. Per the second study: Graves' hyperthyroidism was defined as stable when no progression to ophthalmopathy occurred over 18 months of follow-up. Hyperthyroidism patients were newly diagnosed, had a disease duration of under 2 months, and were aged 18 to 65 years. The study excluded patients with uncontrolled infections, other autoimmune diseases, pregnancy or lactation. Diagnoses were established on the basis of clinical symptoms, serum thyroxine and TRAb, thyroid ultrasound, and orbital computed tomography. For the first round of RT-PCR on the TCR CDR3, the HTBI primer set was used together with the Qiagen OneStep RT-PCR kit. Blood samples also contained most of the expanded thyroid clonotypes (frequency above 0.001), which suggests that blood repertoires may reflect thyroid immune responses. In cross-validation, a model built on a 13 V-J signature told ophthalmopathy apart from stable hyperthyroidism with 87.88% sensitivity and roughly 83% specificity, and in testing the same model reached 80%/75%. During validation, the model predicted progression to ophthalmopathy a median of roughly 7.1 months ahead of onset, with around 70% sensitivity and less than 85% specificity. To identify TCR V-J signatures that set the groups apart, the researchers used a discovery cohort of 100 patients, made up of 43 with Graves' ophthalmopathy and approximately 57 with stable Graves' hyperthyroidism. Prospective prediction of ophthalmopathy was tested in an independent validation cohort consisting of some 18 hyperthyroidism patients and around 16 patients who later progressed to ophthalmopathy. For training and testing, the 100 patients in the discovery cohort were randomly divided in a 7:3 ratio. In several Graves' hyperthyroidism patients, the study also compared T-cell repertoires from thyroid tissue with T-cell repertoires from blood. Following sampling, methimazole starting at 30 mg daily was given to hyperthyroidism patients, and high-dose intravenous methylprednisolone was given to ophthalmopathy patients. The libraries were constructed in a second round of multiplex PCR and then size-selected and purified. The libraries were sequenced on an Illumina HiSeq2000 using paired-end 100 bp reads. SOAPnuke was used to process the raw data, with reads discarded if the reads contained adapters or uncalled bases, had a mean Phred below 15, or lacked an exact constant-primer or identifier match. COPE v1.2.5 was used to merge high-quality paired reads, and clonotypes were defined as unique nucleotide sequences. MiTCR v1.1 was used to align the clonotypes against IMGT TRBV, TRBD and TRBJ reference segments. The analysis included only V-J combinations with a frequency above 0.0001, which together covered around 99% of the repertoires. The TCS score was defined as the ratio of F50 (clonal expansion) to E x V (chaos), calculated using BLOSUM62-based TCRdist between CDR3 peptides within each V-J. Welch's t-statistics and random forest reduced 450 to 600 V-J features to 10 to 15, which were used in a naive Bayes classifier (R e1071). Sample size was not statistically predetermined, and blinding of investigators to group allocation was not performed. The paper reports TCR Vbeta CDR3 sequencing of roughly 140 peripheral blood samples: around 45 ophthalmopathy, fewer than 80 hyperthyroidism and approximately 17 progressor patients.

The V and J segments used are TRBV11-1 and TRBJ2-3; TRBD2 is a possible D gene, resting on 6 matching bases. Sequencing was performed on peripheral blood mononuclear cells (PBMCs), taken at new diagnosis, from a patient treated with antithyroid drugs. The sequence was collected from a woman aged 18-29 years with Graves disease. Donor details come from another sample of the same person, matched by shared clones. For the CDR3, the sequence is CASSPRGGSPRADTQYF. The DNA is TGTGCCAGCAGCCCCCGTGGAGGGAGCCCTCGGGCAGATACGCAGTATTTT.